This T cell receptor beta chain is from a study of cytomegalovirus exposure and HLA in healthy donors. The CDR3 consists of 14 residues. Germline V lookup: CDR1 MGHRA, CDR2 YSYEKL. J gave up 6 bases and V 6 bases, and 3 bases lay outside the gene matches. The PCR employed 60 Vbeta primers together with 13 Jbeta primers. Profiling relied on immunoSEQ multiplex PCR, and the TCRdb table lists in-frame clones only, not all of them. The sample has tens of thousands of clones; 65% to 80% are singletons. V gene TRBV4-1 combines with J gene TRBJ1-4, with 11 bases fitting TRBD1. The receptor's source is a woman aged 45-60 years in good health and CMV-seropositive. Sequencing input: PBMCs. Written as DNA, the CDR3 is TGCGCCAGCAGGGGGGACAGGGGGGATGAAAAACTGTTTTTT. Residues: CASRGDRGDEKLFF.